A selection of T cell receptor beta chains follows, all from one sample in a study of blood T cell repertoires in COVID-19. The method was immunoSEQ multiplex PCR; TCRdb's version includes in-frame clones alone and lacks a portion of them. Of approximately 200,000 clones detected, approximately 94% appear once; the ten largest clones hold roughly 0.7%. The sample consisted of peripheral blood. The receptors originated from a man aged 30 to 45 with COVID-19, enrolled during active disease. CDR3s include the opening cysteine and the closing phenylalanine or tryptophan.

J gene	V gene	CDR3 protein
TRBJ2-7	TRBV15	CATSSPNGQGTPYEQYF
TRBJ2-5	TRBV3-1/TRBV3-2	CASSPGQGSQETQYF
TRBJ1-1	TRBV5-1	CASSLVGQGVGTEAFF
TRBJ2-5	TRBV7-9	CASVGTSGGYQETQYF
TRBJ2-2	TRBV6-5	CASSPTGERGGELFF
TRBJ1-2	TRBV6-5	CASRGTGRHYGYTF
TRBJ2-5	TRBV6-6	CASCGSGTQETQYF
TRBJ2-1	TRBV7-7	CASSPGLYSYNEQFF
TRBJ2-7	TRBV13	CASSFQGLSYEQYF
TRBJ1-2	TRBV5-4	CASSLEGVDGYTF
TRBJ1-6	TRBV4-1	CASSPRGEGPYNSPLHF
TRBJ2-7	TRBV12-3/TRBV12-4	CASSFPGQGRYF
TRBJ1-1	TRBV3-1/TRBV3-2	CASSPTTGANTEAFF
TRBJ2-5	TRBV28	CATQLAGGLETQYF
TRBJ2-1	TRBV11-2	CASSRDPAGTGGSNEQFF
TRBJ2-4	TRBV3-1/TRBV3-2	CASSQLAQENIQYF
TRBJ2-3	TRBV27	CASSFSTSGGPSGTQYF
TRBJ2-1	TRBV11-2	CASSFATAYNEQFF
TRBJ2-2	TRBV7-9	CASRLGQSNTGELFF
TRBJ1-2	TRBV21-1	CASSATGTGDRYGYTF
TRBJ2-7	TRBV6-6	CASGQGAYYEQYF
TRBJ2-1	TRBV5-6	CASSLGHEQFF
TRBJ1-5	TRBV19	CASSSDRNNQPQHF
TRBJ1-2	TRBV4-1	CASSQGRGVMWDGYTF
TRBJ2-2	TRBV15	CATSFSGPPGELFF
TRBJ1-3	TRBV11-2	CASSPTGSPDLSRNTIYF
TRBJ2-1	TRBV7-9	CATEVASSPRNEQFF
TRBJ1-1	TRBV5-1	CASSLARTGLRDTEAFF
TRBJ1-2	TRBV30	CAWSFTWDSTNYGYTF
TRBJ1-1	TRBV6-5	CASSPQGVRAFF
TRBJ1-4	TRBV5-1	CASSSGQGPTTNEKLFF
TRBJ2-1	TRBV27	CASSLWGGGSSYNEQFF
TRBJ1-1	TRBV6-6	CASSWLDRGNTEAFF
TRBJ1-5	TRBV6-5	CASTGSTGTSQPQHF
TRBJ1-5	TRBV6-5	CASSPSGNQPQHF